This TCR beta chain was captured in a study of blood T cell repertoires in COVID-19. Whole-study context: From the United States, Italy and Spain came samples of acute and convalescent COVID-19.

This CDR3 has 15 residues. V lost 3 bases, J lost 7 bases, and 12 bases stayed unmatched. Germline V gives CDR1 GTSNPN, CDR2 SVGIG (reference sequence). Repertoires were generated with immunoSEQ multiplex PCR, while TCRdb's copy carries only in-frame clones and drops some. Seen here are about 120,000 clones, approximately 90% observed once, and the top ten hold approximately 27%. Material for sequencing was peripheral blood. This chain joins TRBV30 and TRBJ1-5; 7 positions agree with TRBD1. The sequence derives from a man between 65 and 79 years old with active or convalescent COVID-19. The CDR3 here is CAWSQGGGAGQPQHF. As DNA, the CDR3 is TGTGCCTGGAGCCAGGGGGGTGGGGCAGGCCAGCCCCAGCATTTT.